This TCR beta chain was captured in a study of regulatory T cells in long-lasting Graves disease. Arm-PCR of CDR3 regions and iRepertoire HTBI primers were used to build TCR beta libraries. TCRdb independently ran MiXCR on the multiplex PCR reads; one entry per CDR3 protein. The table has approximately 470,000 distinct CDR3 sequences, more than 20% seen once; the top ten hold about 8.3%. Sample time point: persistent/refractory GD, antithyroid drugs over 5 years with positive TRAb. PBMC-derived RNA was used for the TCR library. The patients were drawn from one endocrinology department in Xi'an, China. This clonotype was observed at least ten times. This receptor was identified in a female donor with Graves disease. Sequencing used peripheral blood mononuclear cells (PBMCs), obtained when the disease was refractory, from a patient treated with antithyroid drugs.

The CDR3 sequence is CASSEAPVYFEQYF. The CDR3 nucleotides are TGTGCCAGCAGTGAAGCCCCCGTCTATTTCGAGCAGTACTTC. V usage is TRBV6-1 and J usage is TRBJ2-7, with D unresolved. This CDR3 is 14 amino acids long. Trimming shortened V by 0 bases and J by 6 bases, and 12 bases separated the two germline ends. In germline, CDR1 is MNHNS, CDR2 SASEGT.